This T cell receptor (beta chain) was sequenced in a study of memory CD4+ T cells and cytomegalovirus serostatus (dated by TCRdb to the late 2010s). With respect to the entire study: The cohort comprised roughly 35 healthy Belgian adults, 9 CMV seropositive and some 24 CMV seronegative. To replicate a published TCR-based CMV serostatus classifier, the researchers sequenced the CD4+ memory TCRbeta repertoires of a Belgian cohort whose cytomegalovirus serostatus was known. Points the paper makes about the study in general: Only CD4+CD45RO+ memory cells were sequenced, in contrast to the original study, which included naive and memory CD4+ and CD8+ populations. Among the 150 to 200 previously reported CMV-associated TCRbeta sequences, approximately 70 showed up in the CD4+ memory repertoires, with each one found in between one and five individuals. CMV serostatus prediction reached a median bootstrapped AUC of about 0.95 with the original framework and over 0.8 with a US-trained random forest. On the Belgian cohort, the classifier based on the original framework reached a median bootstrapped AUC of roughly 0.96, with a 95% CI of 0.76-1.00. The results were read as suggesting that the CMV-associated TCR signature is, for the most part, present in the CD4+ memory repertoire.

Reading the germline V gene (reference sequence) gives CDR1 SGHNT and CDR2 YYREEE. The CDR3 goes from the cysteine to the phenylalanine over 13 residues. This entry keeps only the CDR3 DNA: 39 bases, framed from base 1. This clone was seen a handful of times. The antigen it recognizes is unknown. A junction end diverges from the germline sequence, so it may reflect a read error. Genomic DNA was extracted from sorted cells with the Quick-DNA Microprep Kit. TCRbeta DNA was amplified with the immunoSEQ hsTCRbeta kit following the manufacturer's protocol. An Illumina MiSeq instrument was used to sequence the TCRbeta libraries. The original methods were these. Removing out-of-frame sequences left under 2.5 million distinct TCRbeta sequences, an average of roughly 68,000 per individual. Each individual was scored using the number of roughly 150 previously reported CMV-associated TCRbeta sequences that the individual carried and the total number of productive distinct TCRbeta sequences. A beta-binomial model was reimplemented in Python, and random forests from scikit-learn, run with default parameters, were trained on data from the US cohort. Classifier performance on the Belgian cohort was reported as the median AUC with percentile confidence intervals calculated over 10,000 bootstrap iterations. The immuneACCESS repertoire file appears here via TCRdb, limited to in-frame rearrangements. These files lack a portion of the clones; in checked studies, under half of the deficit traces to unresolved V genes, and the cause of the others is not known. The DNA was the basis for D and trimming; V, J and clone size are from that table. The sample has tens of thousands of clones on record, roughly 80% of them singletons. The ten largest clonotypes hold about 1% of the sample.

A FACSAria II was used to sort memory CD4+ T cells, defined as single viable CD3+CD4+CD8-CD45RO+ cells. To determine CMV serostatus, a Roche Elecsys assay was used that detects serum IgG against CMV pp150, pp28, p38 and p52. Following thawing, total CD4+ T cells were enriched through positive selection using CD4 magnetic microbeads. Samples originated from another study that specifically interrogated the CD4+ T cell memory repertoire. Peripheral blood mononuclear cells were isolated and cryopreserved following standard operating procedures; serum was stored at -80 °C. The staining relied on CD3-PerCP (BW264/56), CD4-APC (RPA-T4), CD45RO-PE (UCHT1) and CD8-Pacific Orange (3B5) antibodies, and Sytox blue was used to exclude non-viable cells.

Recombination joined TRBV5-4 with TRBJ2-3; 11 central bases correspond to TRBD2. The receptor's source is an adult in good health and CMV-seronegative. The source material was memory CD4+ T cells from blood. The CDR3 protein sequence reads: CATGTSGTDTQYF. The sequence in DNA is TGTGCCACCGGGACTAGCGGCACGGATACGCAGTATTTT. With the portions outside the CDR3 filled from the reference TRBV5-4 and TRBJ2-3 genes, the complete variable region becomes ETGVTQSPTHLIKTRGQQVTLRCSSQSGHNTVSWYQQALGQGPQFIFQYYREEENGRGNFPPRFSGLQFPNYSSELNVNALELDDSALYLCATGTSGTDTQYFGPGTRLTVL.